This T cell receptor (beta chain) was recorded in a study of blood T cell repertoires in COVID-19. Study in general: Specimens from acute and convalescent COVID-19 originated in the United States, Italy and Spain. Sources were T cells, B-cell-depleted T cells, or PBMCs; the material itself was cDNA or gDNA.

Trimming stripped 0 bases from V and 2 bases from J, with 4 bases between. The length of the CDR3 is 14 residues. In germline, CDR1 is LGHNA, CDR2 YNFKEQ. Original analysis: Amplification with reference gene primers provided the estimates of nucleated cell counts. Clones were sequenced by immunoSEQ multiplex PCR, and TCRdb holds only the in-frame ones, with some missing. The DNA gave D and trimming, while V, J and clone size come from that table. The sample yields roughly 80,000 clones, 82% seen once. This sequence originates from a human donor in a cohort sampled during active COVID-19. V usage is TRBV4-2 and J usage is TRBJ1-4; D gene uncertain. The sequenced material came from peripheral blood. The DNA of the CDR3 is TGTGCCAGCAGCCAAGAGCAGACTAATGAAAAACTGTTTTTT. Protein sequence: CASSQEQTNEKLFF.